The 30 T cell receptor beta chains listed next were all sequenced from one sample in a study of cytomegalovirus exposure and HLA in healthy donors. Both 60 Vbeta primers and 13 Jbeta primers went into the PCR. Sequencing used immunoSEQ multiplex PCR; TCRdb keeps in-frame clones, though not all of them. The sample has 100,000 or so clones, about four fifths seen once. What was sequenced was PBMCs. The source of these receptors is a woman aged 40-49 years in good health and CMV-seronegative.

J is TRBJ2-7 and V is TRBV7-9; D might be TRBD1 (5 bases). Germline values: CDR1 SEHNR, CDR2 FQNEAQ (reference sequence). There are 11 residues in the CDR3. V was shortened by 5 bases and J by 7 bases, with 9 bases between the two germline ends. CDR3 protein: CASSVKGEQYF. CDR3 DNA: TGTGCCAGCAGCGTGAAGGGGGAGCAGTACTTC.

This clone was seen only a few times. The chain joins TRBV7-2 to TRBJ2-1, with 10 nucleotides matching TRBD2. The CDR3 contains 15 residues. CDR1 SGHTA and CDR2 FQGNSA come from the germline V gene. The ends lost 5 bases at V and 6 bases at J; junction bases unmatched: 7. CDR3 amino acids: CASSPGSGRGNEQFF. The CDR3 DNA sequence: TGTGCCAGCAGCCCAGGAAGCGGGAGGGGCAATGAGCAGTTCTTC.

DNA of the CDR3: TGCGCCAGCAACCGTGGACTAGCCTACGAGCAGTACTTC. This translates into CASNRGLAYEQYF. The V call is TRBV10-2, the J call TRBJ2-7, with 7 positions matching TRBD2. V was clipped by 7 bases and J by 2 bases; unmatched bases: 5. Germline V gene data show CDR1 as WSHSY and CDR2 as SAAADI. CDR3 length: 13 residues.

CDR3 DNA sequence: TGTGCCAGCAGTGAAAGGAGTCCGACGGGTTCACCCCTCCACTTT. Translating it yields CASSERSPTGSPLHF. The rearrangement joins TRBV2 to TRBJ1-6; no firm D call. This CDR3 region has 15 residues. Germline assignment: CDR1 SNHLY and CDR2 FYNNEI. V gave up 2 bases and J gave up 9 bases, with 14 bases separating them.

V gene TRBV5-1 combines with J gene TRBJ1-6, with TRBD1 identical over 9 bases. In germline, CDR1 is SGHRS, CDR2 YFSETQ. Trimming removed 0 bases from V and 8 bases from J; junction bases left unmatched: 3. The CDR3 spans 15 residues. Here the CDR3 DNA reads TGCGCCAGCAGCTTGGGCCGACAGGGGGATTCACCCCTCCACTTT. Its protein is CASSLGRQGDSPLHF.

This clone was observed a few times. A read error may account for a junction end that differs from germline. This chain joins TRBV7-9 and TRBJ2-5; TRBD2 aligns across 12 bases. CDR1 is SEHNR and CDR2 is FQNEAQ in the germline V gene (reference sequence). The CDR3 runs 16 residues. The CDR3 spells CSSSLGLAGGLKTQYF. The CDR3 DNA reads TGTTCCAGCAGCTTAGGCCTAGCGGGGGGGCTTAAGACCCAGTACTTC.

This rearrangement joins TRBV11-2 to TRBJ2-1; 13 bases are shared with TRBD2. Germline V CDR1 and CDR2: SGHAT, FQNNGV. V dropped 3 bases and J dropped 7; count of bases not matched to a gene: 9. The CDR3 is 17 residues long. The CDR3 is CASSFGLAGARDNEQFF. The CDR3 DNA sequence: TGTGCCAGCAGCTTTGGACTAGCGGGAGCGCGAGATAATGAGCAGTTCTTC.

The J gene is TRBJ2-7, the V gene TRBV27; 9 nucleotides align to TRBD1. CDR3 length: 14 residues. Trimming took 4 bases from V and 6 from J; bases not matched to a gene: 7. Germline values: CDR1 MNHEY, CDR2 SMNVEV (reference sequence). CDR3 loop: CASSWDRAQGEQYF. The CDR3 bases are TGTGCCAGCAGTTGGGACAGGGCCCAAGGCGAGCAGTACTTC.

V usage is TRBV30 and J usage is TRBJ2-5; a possible D gene is TRBD1 (5 bases). The CDR3 loop spans 13 amino acids. Germline V CDR1 and CDR2: GTSNPN, SVGIG (reference sequence). V dropped 5 bases and J dropped 0 bases, with 10 bases sitting between them. The CDR3 region is CAWSSGNQETQYF. The DNA for the CDR3 is TGTGCCTGGTCTTCAGGGAACCAAGAGACCCAGTACTTC. Filled out from reference TRBV30 and TRBJ2-5, the complete variable domain reads SQTIHQWPATLVQPVGSPLSLECTVEGTSNPNLYWYRQAAGRGLQLLFYSVGIGQISSEVPQNLSASRPQDRQFILSSKKLLLSDSGFYLCAWSSGNQETQYFGPGTRLLVL.

V and J are TRBV10-3 and TRBJ2-5; TRBD2 matches 10 bases. The J segment lost 3 bases and the V segment lost 3 bases, leaving 7 bases of the junction unmatched. CDR1 is ENHRY, CDR2 SYGVKD, per germline. This CDR3 spans 16 amino acids. The CDR3 region is CAISDDERGGKETQYF. For the CDR3, the DNA is TGTGCCATCAGTGACGACGAGCGGGGGGGCAAAGAGACCCAGTACTTC.

This clone occurred a few times. The V and J genes are TRBV5-4 and TRBJ1-3, with TRBD1 matching 9 bases. V was clipped by 0 bases and J by 3 bases; unmatched bases: 4. The CDR3 spans 16 residues. CDR1 is SGHNT and CDR2 is YYREEE in the germline V gene (reference sequence). CDR3 in DNA: TGTGCCAGCAGCTTGGACAGGGGGCCAAGTGGAAACACCATATATTTT. This encodes CASSLDRGPSGNTIYF.

The chain employs TRBV6-6 and TRBJ1-5; TRBD1 is a possible D gene (5 bases). Germline values: CDR1 MNHNY, CDR2 SVGAGI (reference sequence). V lost 1 base to trimming and J lost 7 bases, with 11 bases between them. The length of the CDR3 is 14 residues. The CDR3 DNA reads TGTGCCAGCAGTTACTGGCAGGGCGACCAGCCCCAGCATTTT. Translating gives CASSYWQGDQPQHF.

This clone occurred a few times. The chain uses TRBV6-5 and TRBJ2-7, with D perhaps matching TRBD1 (6 bases). The CDR3 extends over 14 amino acids. V gave up 5 bases and J gave up 3 bases, with 14 bases separating them. Germline V lookup: CDR1 MNHEY, CDR2 SVGAGI. In DNA form, the CDR3 reads TGTGCCAGCAGTAAGGGACAACCCTTCTACGAGCAGTACTTC. Protein product: CASSKGQPFYEQYF.

This clone was seen a single time. This sequence joins TRBV25-1 and TRBJ2-7; the match to TRBD1 covers 7 bases. Germline values: CDR1 MGHDK, CDR2 SYGVNS. Unmatched junction bases numbered 12, after V lost 1 base and J lost 6 bases. The CDR3 spans 16 residues. The CDR3 loop is CASSESATGRVSEQYF. Written as DNA, the CDR3 is TGTGCCAGCAGTGAATCCGCGACAGGGAGAGTCAGCGAGCAGTACTTC.

The V gene is TRBV28, the J gene TRBJ2-3, with D possibly matching TRBD1 (8 bases). CDR1 is MDHEN, CDR2 SYDVKM, per germline. With 5 bases removed from V and 8 bases from J, the gap between germline ends came to 17 bases. The CDR3 extends over 14 amino acids. The CDR3 loop is CASSLTYRGGTQYF. CDR3 nucleotide sequence: TGTGCCAGCAGTCTCACCTACAGGGGGGGTACGCAGTATTTT.

Points on this clone: A junction end diverges from the germline sequence, so it may reflect a read error. The V call is TRBV19, the J call TRBJ1-2, with TRBD1 matching 8 bases. CDR1 and CDR2 from the germline V gene are LNHDA and SQIVND (reference sequence). CDR3 size: 16 residues. The CDR3 loop is CASSYTGTGTNYGYAF. The CDR3 DNA follows: TGTGCCAGTAGTTACACCGGGACAGGAACTAACTATGGCTACGCCTTC.

The rearrangement links TRBV7-9 to TRBJ1-2; the D gene is possibly TRBD1 (6 bases). The germline V gene has CDR1 SEHNR and CDR2 FQNEAQ (reference sequence). The V and J ends lost 1 base and 7 bases respectively, with 16 bases between them. There are 15 residues in the CDR3. The CDR3 loop reads CASSLGWGQGSGYTF. The CDR3 DNA sequence: TGTGCCAGCAGCTTAGGGTGGGGGCAGGGAAGTGGCTACACCTTC.

In regard to this clone: A read error may produce the germline difference seen at one junction end. This chain connects TRBV7-8 to TRBJ2-7; 12 positions match TRBD2. The CDR3 length is 14 residues. Germline CDR1 and CDR2: SGHVS and FQNEAQ. The CDR3 DNA follows: TGTGCCAGCAGCCTAGCGGGAGGGCCATACGAGCAGTACTTC. Encoded protein: CASSLAGGPYEQYF.

This clone was recorded a few times. The rearrangement joins TRBV29-1 to TRBJ2-1, with 9 positions matching TRBD2. V shed 4 bases and J 6 bases; nucleotides not matched to a gene: 10. Per the germline V gene, CDR1 is SQVTM and CDR2 is ANQGSEA. CDR3 length: 15 residues. As DNA, the CDR3 is TGCAGCGTTGGTGCTAGCGGGATGCCCTTCAATGAGCAGTTCTTC. Its protein is CSVGASGMPFNEQFF.

A word on this clone: Additional DNA sequences in this sample encode the identical CDR3. V gene TRBV6-1 combines with J gene TRBJ2-7; D might be TRBD1 (6 bases). The CDR3 runs to 15 residues. Germline V lookup: CDR1 MNHNS, CDR2 SASEGT. V shed 7 bases and J shed 2 bases, with 18 bases lying between them. The CDR3 nucleotides are TGTGCCAGCACCAAACTTACCGGGACAACCTACGAGCAGTACTTC. It codes for CASTKLTGTTYEQYF.

The chain joins TRBV18 to TRBJ2-5, with D tentatively TRBD2 (5 bases). The J call may be mistaken, given a closer DNA end match to TRBJ2-7. There are 14 residues in the CDR3. From germline, CDR1 is KGHSH and CDR2 LQKENI. CDR3 DNA sequence: TGTGCCAGCTCGTCAGGAGGACTGGTGTACGAGCAGTACTTC. It yields the protein CASSSGGLVYEQYF.

The rearrangement links TRBV6-1 to TRBJ2-5, with D possibly being TRBD2 (5 bases). Trimming pared 8 bases from V and 5 bases from J, leaving 12 bases between. The CDR3 runs 12 residues. In germline, CDR1 is MNHNS, CDR2 SASEGT. The CDR3 region is CASPEPGETQYF. The CDR3 DNA sequence: TGTGCCAGCCCTGAACCGGGGGAGACCCAGTACTTC.

The chain employs TRBV7-2 and TRBJ2-7; a possible D gene is TRBD2 (5 bases). CDR3 length equals 13 residues. From germline, CDR1 is SGHTA and CDR2 FQGNSA. Trimming stripped 5 bases from V and 6 bases from J, with 14 bases between. The CDR3 reads CASSKTSPGEQYF. In nucleotides, the CDR3 is TGTGCCAGCAGCAAAACTAGTCCCGGCGAGCAGTACTTC.

This sequence joins TRBV7-2 and TRBJ2-5, with 15 bases lining up with TRBD2. J lost 1 base, V lost 5 bases, and 8 bases had no gene match. The CDR3 consists of 18 residues. CDR1 is SGHTA and CDR2 is FQGNSA in the germline V gene. The CDR3 loop is CASSPRTSGGATQETQYF. As DNA, the CDR3 is TGTGCCAGCAGCCCTCGGACTAGCGGGGGGGCCACCCAAGAGACCCAGTACTTC.

CDR3 sequence (DNA): TGTGCCAGCAGTTTAATGACAGGGGATAAGGAAAAACTGTTTTTT. As protein: CASSLMTGDKEKLFF. The chain combines TRBV28 with TRBJ1-4; 8 positions agree with TRBD1. Germline V gives CDR1 MDHEN, CDR2 SYDVKM. This CDR3 is built from 15 residues. The J segment lost 8 bases and the V segment lost 2 bases, leaving 7 bases of the junction unmatched.

This chain connects TRBV5-1 to TRBJ2-7; 8 bases line up with TRBD2. V gave up 4 bases and J gave up 7 bases; unmatched junction bases: 16. Germline V CDR1 and CDR2: SGHRS, YFSETQ. The CDR3 sequence is 16 residues long. The CDR3 region has the DNA TGCGCCAGCAGCCCCACAGGGTCCGGGAGGGCCGGGGAGCAGTACTTC. It specifies CASSPTGSGRAGEQYF.

The chain couples TRBV30 to TRBJ1-2, with a weak D call TRBD1 (5 bases). Trimming removed 5 bases at V and 4 bases at J, with 11 bases between. This CDR3 is 12 amino acids long. Germline V gene sequence: CDR1 GTSNPN, CDR2 SVGIG (reference sequence). Here the CDR3 reads CAWWEGTYGYTF. The CDR3 nucleotides read TGTGCCTGGTGGGAGGGGACCTATGGCTACACCTTC.

This clone has more than one count but fewer than ten. Other DNA variants within this sample encode the same CDR3. The rearrangement links TRBV4-3 to TRBJ2-3; TRBD2 is a possible D gene (5 bases). This CDR3 has 16 amino acids. The V gene lost 0 bases and the J gene lost 5 bases, with 15 bases spanning the gap. CDR1 is LGHNA and CDR2 is YSLEER in the germline V gene. The CDR3 loop is CASSQDSQPGGDTQYF. The CDR3 DNA follows: TGCGCCAGCAGCCAAGATAGCCAGCCAGGAGGAGATACGCAGTATTTT.

This clone appeared a few times. The chain joins TRBV5-4 to TRBJ1-1; a weak D match, TRBD1 (5 bases). The CDR3 runs to 14 residues. The germline V and J ends were trimmed by 0 bases and 5 bases, with 11 bases remaining between them. The germline CDR1 and CDR2 sequences are SGHNT and YYREEE (reference sequence). The CDR3 DNA reads as TGTGCCAGCAGCTTGGGACAGCCCGGGACTGAAGCTTTCTTT. Translated, it gives CASSLGQPGTEAFF.

The chain is built from TRBV28 and TRBJ2-2; D is possibly TRBD2 (5 bases). V was pared by 1 base and J by 2 bases, with 11 bases between. CDR1 and CDR2 (germline): MDHEN, SYDVKM. This CDR3 has 16 residues. CDR3 loop: CASSLLRGLNTGELFF. The CDR3 region has the DNA TGTGCCAGCAGTTTATTGCGCGGGCTTAACACCGGGGAGCTGTTTTTT.